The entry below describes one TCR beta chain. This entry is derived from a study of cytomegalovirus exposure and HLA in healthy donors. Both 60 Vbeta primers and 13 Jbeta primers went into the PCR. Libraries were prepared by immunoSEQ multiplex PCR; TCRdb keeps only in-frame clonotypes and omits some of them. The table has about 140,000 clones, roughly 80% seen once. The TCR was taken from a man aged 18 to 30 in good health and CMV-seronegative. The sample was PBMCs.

CDR3 sequence: CASGLVRTGEVNSPLHF. The CDR3 DNA follows: TGTGCTAGTGGTTTGGTCCGGACAGGGGAGGTTAATTCACCCCTCCACTTT. The genes are TRBV12-5 and TRBJ1-6, with 9 positions matching TRBD1. This CDR3 region has 17 residues. The V gene end was trimmed by 0 bases and the J gene end by 6 bases; junction bases not matched to a gene: 6. Germline loops: CDR1 LGHNT, CDR2 FRNRAP.